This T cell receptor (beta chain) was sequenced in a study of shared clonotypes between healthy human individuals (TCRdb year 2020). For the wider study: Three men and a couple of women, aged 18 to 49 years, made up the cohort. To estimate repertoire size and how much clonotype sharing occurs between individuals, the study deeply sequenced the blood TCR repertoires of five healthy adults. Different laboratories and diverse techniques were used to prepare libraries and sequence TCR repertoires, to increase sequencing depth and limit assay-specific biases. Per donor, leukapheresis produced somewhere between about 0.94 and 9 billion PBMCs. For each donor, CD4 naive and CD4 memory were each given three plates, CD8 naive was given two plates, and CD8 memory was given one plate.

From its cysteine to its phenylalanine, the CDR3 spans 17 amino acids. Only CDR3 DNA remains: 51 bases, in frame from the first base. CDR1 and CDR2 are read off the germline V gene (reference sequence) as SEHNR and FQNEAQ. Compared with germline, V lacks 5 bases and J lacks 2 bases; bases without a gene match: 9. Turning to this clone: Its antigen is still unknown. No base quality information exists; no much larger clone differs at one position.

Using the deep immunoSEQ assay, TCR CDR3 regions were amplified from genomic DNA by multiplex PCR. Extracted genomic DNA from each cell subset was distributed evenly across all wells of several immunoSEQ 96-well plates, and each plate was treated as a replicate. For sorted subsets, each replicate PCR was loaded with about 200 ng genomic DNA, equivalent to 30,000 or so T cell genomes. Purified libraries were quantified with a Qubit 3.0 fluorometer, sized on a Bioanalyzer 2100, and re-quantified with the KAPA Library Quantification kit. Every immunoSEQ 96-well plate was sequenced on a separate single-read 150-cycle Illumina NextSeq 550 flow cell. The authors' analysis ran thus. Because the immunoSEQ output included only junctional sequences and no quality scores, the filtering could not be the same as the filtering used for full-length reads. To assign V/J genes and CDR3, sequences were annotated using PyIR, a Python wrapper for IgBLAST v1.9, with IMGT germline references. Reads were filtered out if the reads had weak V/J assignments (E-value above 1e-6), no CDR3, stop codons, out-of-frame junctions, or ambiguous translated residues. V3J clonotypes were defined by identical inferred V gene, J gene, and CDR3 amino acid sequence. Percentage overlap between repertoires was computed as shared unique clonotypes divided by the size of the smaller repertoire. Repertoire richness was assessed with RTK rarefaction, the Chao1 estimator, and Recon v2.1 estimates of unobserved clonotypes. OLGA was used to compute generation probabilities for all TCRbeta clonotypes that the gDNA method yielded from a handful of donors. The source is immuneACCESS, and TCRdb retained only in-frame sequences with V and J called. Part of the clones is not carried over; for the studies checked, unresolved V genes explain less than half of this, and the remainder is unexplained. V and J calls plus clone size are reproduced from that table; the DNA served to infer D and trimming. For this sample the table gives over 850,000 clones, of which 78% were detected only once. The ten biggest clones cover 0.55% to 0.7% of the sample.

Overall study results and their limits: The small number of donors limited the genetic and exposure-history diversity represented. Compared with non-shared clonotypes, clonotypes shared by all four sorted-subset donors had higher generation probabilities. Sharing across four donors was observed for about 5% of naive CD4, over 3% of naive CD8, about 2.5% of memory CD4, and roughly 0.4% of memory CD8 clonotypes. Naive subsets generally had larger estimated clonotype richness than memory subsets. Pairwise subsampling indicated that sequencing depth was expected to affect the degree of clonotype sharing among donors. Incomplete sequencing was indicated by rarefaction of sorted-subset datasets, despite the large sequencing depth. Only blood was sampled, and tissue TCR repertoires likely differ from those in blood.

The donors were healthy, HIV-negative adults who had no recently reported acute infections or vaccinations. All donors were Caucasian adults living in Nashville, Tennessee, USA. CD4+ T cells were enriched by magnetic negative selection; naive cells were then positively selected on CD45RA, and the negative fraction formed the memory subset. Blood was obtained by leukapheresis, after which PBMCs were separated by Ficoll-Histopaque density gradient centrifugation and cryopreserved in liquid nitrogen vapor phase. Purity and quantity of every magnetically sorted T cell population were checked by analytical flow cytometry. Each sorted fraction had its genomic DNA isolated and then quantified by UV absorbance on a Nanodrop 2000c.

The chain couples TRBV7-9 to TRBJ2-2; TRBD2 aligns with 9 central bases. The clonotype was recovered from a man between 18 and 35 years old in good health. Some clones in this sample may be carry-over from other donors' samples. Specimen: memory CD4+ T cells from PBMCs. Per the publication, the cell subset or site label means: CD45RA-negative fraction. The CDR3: CASSRRNLAGNTGELFF. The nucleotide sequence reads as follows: TGTGCCAGCAGCCGCAGAAATCTAGCGGGAAACACCGGGGAGCTGTTTTTT.